These 26 T cell receptor beta chains share one sample of origin, sequenced in a study of regulatory T cells in long-lasting Graves disease (dated by TCRdb to about 2021). The library was produced with multiplex PCR. For sequencing, an Illumina HiSeq 4000 was employed. TCR beta libraries were built with iRepertoire HTBI primers and Arm-PCR amplification of CDR3 regions. TCRdb reanalyzed the raw reads on its own, using fastp at Q25 for trimming and MiXCR for clone calling, and kept in-frame beta chains. Each entry merges the rows of one CDR3 protein and shows their most common DNA and genes. This sample comprises 450,000 or so distinct CDR3 sequences, more than 20% of them detected only once. The top ten clones comprise roughly 8% of the sample. Interpreted using the paper, the time point label stands for: persistent/refractory GD, antithyroid drugs over 5 years with positive TRAb. For both TCR sequencing and RNA sequencing, RNA was extracted from PBMCs in TRIzol.

Sample: peripheral blood mononuclear cells (PBMCs), taken when the disease was refractory, from a patient treated with antithyroid drugs. All receptors come from a female donor with Graves disease.

This clonotype was detected many times. The chain is built from TRBV28 and TRBJ2-5; the match to TRBD2 covers 8 bases. Germline CDR1 MDHEN, CDR2 SYDVKM. The CDR3 spans 16 residues. Germline trimming cut 7 bases from V and 4 bases from J; bases unmatched to any gene: 14. This chain's CDR3 is CASNPPGGGRRETQYF. The DNA for the CDR3 is TGTGCCAGCAATCCCCCCGGGGGCGGGAGGAGAGAGACCCAGTACTTC.

This clonotype was counted at least ten times. An end of the junction does not agree with germline; a read error may underlie this. V gene TRBV5-1 combines with J gene TRBJ2-2; no clear D gene. CDR1 and CDR2 (germline): SGHRS, YFSETQ. The length of the CDR3 is 12 residues. CDR3 loop: CASSFNTGELFF. In DNA form, the CDR3 reads TGTGCCAGCAGCTTTAACACCGGGGAGCTGTTTTTT.

This clonotype came up many times. The chain couples TRBV7-2 to TRBJ2-7, with D possibly being TRBD2 (6 bases). In germline, CDR1 is SGHTA, CDR2 FQGNSA. The ends were cut back, 5 bases at V and 2 bases at J, with 16 bases in the middle. This CDR3 is built from 15 residues. The CDR3 DNA sequence: TGTGCCAGCAGCCAGGGCCCAGGGACTCCCTACGAGCAGTACTTC. Its translation: CASSQGPGTPYEQYF.

The chain joins TRBV10-3 to TRBJ2-7, with D possibly matching TRBD1 (5 bases). With 2 bases removed from V and 2 bases from J, the gap between germline ends came to 10 bases. CDR3 length: 14 amino acids. Germline V gene data show CDR1 as ENHRY and CDR2 as SYGVKD. CDR3 region: CAISEGWGPYEQYF. The CDR3 DNA follows: TGTGCCATCAGTGAGGGGTGGGGCCCCTACGAGCAGTACTTC.

Only one count was recorded for this clonotype. V gene TRBV11-2 combines with J gene TRBJ2-7, with 12 bases aligning to TRBD2. Germline values: CDR1 SGHAT, CDR2 FQNNGV. The CDR3 has 18 residues. J gave up 3 bases and V 6 bases, and 15 bases lay outside the gene matches. The DNA of the CDR3 is TGTGCCAGCAGTCCCACCCTAGCGGGAGGGCCGTATGACTACGAGCAGTACTTC. Its translation: CASSPTLAGGPYDYEQYF.

This clonotype has more than one count but fewer than ten. V usage is TRBV20-1 and J usage is TRBJ2-2, with TRBD2 matching 7 bases. Germline CDR1 and CDR2: DFQATT and SNEGSKA (reference sequence). After removal of 0 bases from V and 6 bases from J, the junction contained 4 bases not matched to a gene. The CDR3 loop spans 14 amino acids. CDR3 amino acids: CSARDGRGAGELFF. CDR3 in DNA: TGCAGTGCTAGAGATGGCCGGGGGGCCGGGGAGCTGTTTTTT.

This clonotype was seen only a few times. This chain links TRBV9 with TRBJ2-5, with 9 nucleotides matching TRBD1. Germline V gives CDR1 SGDLS, CDR2 YYNGEE. The trim removed 0 bases at V and 2 bases at J, leaving 2 bases unmatched. The CDR3 extends over 15 amino acids. The CDR3 loop is CASSVGGTGQETQYF. In DNA form, the CDR3 reads TGTGCCAGCAGCGTAGGGGGGACAGGGCAAGAGACCCAGTACTTC.

The CDR3 loop is CASSPHSGRFSYEQYF. The CDR3 DNA sequence: TGTGCCAGCAGCCCCCATAGCGGGAGGTTCTCCTACGAGCAGTACTTC. The V gene is TRBV3-1, the J gene TRBJ2-7, with 10 bases lining up with TRBD2. Trimming cost V 4 bases and J 0 bases; bases outside gene matches: 6. The CDR3 consists of 16 residues. Germline V gives CDR1 LGHDT, CDR2 YNNKEL (reference sequence).

This clonotype has just a few counts. V usage is TRBV11-2 and J usage is TRBJ2-1; the D is unclear. V lost 1 base and J lost 4, with 8 bases in between. Germline loops: CDR1 SGHAT, CDR2 FQNNGV. This CDR3 region has 14 residues. DNA of the CDR3: TGTGCCAGCAGCTTAGTCGGTCAGTACAATGAGCAGTTCTTC. Translation gives CASSLVGQYNEQFF.

The chain joins TRBV7-9 to TRBJ2-7; TRBD1 aligns across 9 bases. The CDR3 is made up of 15 amino acids. J was trimmed by 6 bases and V by 2 bases; bases with no gene match: 8. Germline V gene sequence: CDR1 SEHNR, CDR2 FQNEAQ (reference sequence). CDR3 in DNA: TGTGCCAGCAGCTTAACCGGGACAGGGTTCCGCGAGCAGTACTTC. Protein sequence: CASSLTGTGFREQYF.

This clonotype was seen at least ten times. The DNA of the CDR3 is TGTGCCAGCAGCTCCGGGGTTTTCCTTACATCCTACGAGCAGTACTTC. The encoded protein is CASSSGVFLTSYEQYF. The chain links TRBV7-8 to TRBJ2-7; the D gene is possibly TRBD2 (5 bases). With 4 bases removed from V and 1 base from J, the gap between germline ends came to 17 bases. The CDR3 is 16 amino acids. Germline lookup yields CDR1 SGHVS and CDR2 FQNEAQ. The full variable domain, with the rest looked up from reference TRBV7-8 and TRBJ2-7, is GAGVSQSPRYKVAKRGQDVALRCDPISGHVSLFWYQQALGQGPEFLTYFQNEAQLDKSGLPSDRFFAERPEGSVSTLKIQRTQQEDSAVYLCASSSGVFLTSYEQYFGPGTRLTVT.

The V and J genes are TRBV28 and TRBJ1-1; D is uncertain. V was clipped by 7 bases and J by 10 bases, with 16 bases between them. CDR1 and CDR2 (germline): MDHEN, SYDVKM. This CDR3 is 12 amino acids long. In DNA, the CDR3 is TGTGCCAGCAATCTTCCGGGGAGGAGAGCTTTCTTT. This sequence encodes CASNLPGRRAFF.

This clonotype was counted many times. The V and J genes are TRBV6-5 and TRBJ2-5, with D perhaps TRBD2 (5 bases). The length of the CDR3 is 14 residues. Trimming removed 2 bases at V and 4 bases at J, with 11 bases between. Per germline, CDR1 MNHEY and CDR2 SVGAGI. CDR3 nucleotide sequence: TGTGCCAGCAGTTACGCGACTATCACAGAGACCCAGTACTTC. The encoded protein is CASSYATITETQYF.

The table lists this clonotype with a few counts. The CDR3 does not end in the conserved phenylalanine or tryptophan, so this is likely a read error. No DNA is shown, since the ends of the CDR3 on it are uncertain; the CDR3 is the one TCRdb lists. The V and J genes are TRBV2 and TRBJ2-7. Germline V gene data show CDR1 as SNHLY and CDR2 as FYNNEI. The length of the CDR3 is 15 amino acids, counting both ends. The CDR3 protein is CASSDAHSLVSERYS.

This clonotype was seen just once. This may stem from a read error, because a much larger clone lies one nucleotide away. This sequence joins TRBV6-2 or TRBV6-3 and TRBJ2-7, with a tentative D call TRBD2 (6 bases). The CDR3 is 18 residues long. The germline CDR1 and CDR2 sequences are MNHEY and SVGEGT. V was shortened by 0 bases and J by 5 bases, with 23 bases between the two germline ends. The CDR3 loop is CASSYSIKASSDRNEQYF. As DNA, the CDR3 is TGTGCCAGCAGTTACTCGATTAAAGCGTCTAGCGACCGCAACGAGCAGTACTTC.

This clonotype appeared many times. This chain uses TRBV28 with TRBJ2-5; the D call may be TRBD1 or TRBD2 (5 bases each). The CDR3 contains 14 residues. Germline values: CDR1 MDHEN, CDR2 SYDVKM. With 6 bases removed from V and 2 bases from J, the gap between germline ends came to 13 bases. CDR3 protein: CASREPGRQETQYF. CDR3 DNA sequence: TGTGCCAGCAGGGAACCGGGACGTCAAGAGACCCAGTACTTC. Variable domain in full (rest from reference TRBV28 and TRBJ2-5): DVKVTQSSRYLVKRTGEKVFLECVQDMDHENMFWYRQDPGLGLRLIYFSYDVKMKEKGDIPEGYSVSREKKERFSLILESASTNQTSMYLCASREPGRQETQYFGPGTRLLVL.

The chain recombines TRBV7-9 with TRBJ2-7; 12 bases are a match to TRBD2. The CDR3 contains 23 residues. CDR1 SEHNR and CDR2 FQNEAQ come from the germline V gene (reference sequence). V lost 1 base and J lost 0; bases outside the gene matches: 22. CDR3 bases: TGTGCCAGCAGCTTAGGTTCGGTTTCCGGACTAGCGGGAACCCTCGTCTTCTCCTACGAGCAGTACTTC. It yields the protein CASSLGSVSGLAGTLVFSYEQYF.

As to this clonotype: A much more abundant neighbour one base away suggests this may be a read error. The CDR3 reads CSARDGGTASYEQYF. Written as DNA, the CDR3 is TGCAGTGCTAGAGATGGGGGGACAGCCTCCTACGAGCAGTACTTC. V and J are TRBV20-1 and TRBJ2-7; a possible D gene is TRBD1 (7 bases). Germline lookup yields CDR1 DFQATT and CDR2 SNEGSKA (reference sequence). Trimming shortened V by 0 bases and J by 0 bases, and 12 bases separated the two germline ends. The CDR3 extends over 15 amino acids.

This clonotype was picked up many times. The CDR3 bases are TGTGCCAGCAGTATCTGGGGACATTTAGCCAAAAACATTCAGTACTTC. Its protein product is CASSIWGHLAKNIQYF. J is TRBJ2-4 and V is TRBV28, with D maybe TRBD1 (6 bases). V was clipped by 5 bases and J by 0 bases, with 14 bases between them. The CDR3 totals 16 residues. Germline CDR1 reads MDHEN; CDR2 reads SYDVKM. The entire variable domain, with the rest obtained from reference TRBV28 and TRBJ2-4, is as follows: DVKVTQSSRYLVKRTGEKVFLECVQDMDHENMFWYRQDPGLGLRLIYFSYDVKMKEKGDIPEGYSVSREKKERFSLILESASTNQTSMYLCASSIWGHLAKNIQYFGAGTRLSVL.

The rearrangement uses TRBV27 and TRBJ2-7; D perhaps matches TRBD1 (6 bases). CDR1 is MNHEY and CDR2 is SMNVEV in the germline V gene (reference sequence). V was pared by 0 bases and J by 6 bases, with 15 bases between. The CDR3 sequence is 15 residues long. In nucleotides, the CDR3 is TGTGCCAGCAGTTTATCGGACGTCAGGGGCAGCGAGCAGTACTTC. Translating gives CASSLSDVRGSEQYF.

This clonotype has a count of ten or more. The chain links TRBV28 to TRBJ1-2, with D possibly matching TRBD1 (5 bases). Trimming took off 7 bases at V and 3 bases at J, with 12 bases between the two ends. CDR1 MDHEN and CDR2 SYDVKM come from the germline V gene. The CDR3 totals 13 residues. CDR3 amino acids: CASKKQGYYGYTF. CDR3 DNA: TGTGCCAGCAAAAAGCAGGGATACTATGGCTACACCTTC.

The rearrangement joins TRBV7-2 to TRBJ2-5; D uncertain. CDR1 is SGHTA and CDR2 is FQGNSA in the germline V gene. The CDR3 has 13 amino acids. V gave up 2 bases and J gave up 4 bases, with 8 bases separating them. The CDR3 loop is CASSLIPGETQYF. CDR3 coding DNA: TGTGCCAGCAGCTTAATTCCGGGAGAGACCCAGTACTTC.

This clonotype was counted ten times or more. The V and J genes are TRBV6-2 or TRBV6-3 and TRBJ2-7, with a possible D match to TRBD2 (5 bases). The CDR3 totals 14 residues. Trimming left V 2 bases short and J 2 bases short, with 10 bases between. Germline V CDR1 and CDR2: MNHEY, SVGEGT. CDR3 amino acids: CASSYPGSAYEQYF. The CDR3 nucleotides are TGTGCCAGCAGTTACCCGGGATCGGCCTACGAGCAGTACTTC.

The J gene is TRBJ2-7, the V gene TRBV30; either TRBD1 or TRBD2 may supply D (6 bases each). Trimming took off 0 bases at V and 4 bases at J, with 25 bases between the two ends. Germline values: CDR1 GTSNPN, CDR2 SVGIG (reference sequence). The CDR3 is made up of 18 amino acids. The CDR3 DNA reads as TGTGCCTGGAGTGTTGTGGGGGGCTTAGCCACTTCTTTATACGAGCAGTACTTC. Amino acids: CAWSVVGGLATSLYEQYF.

In the case of this clonotype: This may arise from a read error, as a much more abundant clone is one base away. The chain has TRBV4-2 and TRBJ2-7; D not resolved. V was clipped by 2 bases and J by 6 bases, with 11 bases between them. The length of the CDR3 is 13 residues. The germline V gene has CDR1 LGHNA and CDR2 YNFKEQ. CDR3 protein: CASSQKVAGEQYF. CDR3 coding DNA: TGTGCCAGCAGCCAAAAAGTGGCAGGCGAGCAGTACTTC.

A few counts support this clonotype. This chain uses TRBV27 with TRBJ2-2; TRBD1 matches at 7 bases. This CDR3 has 13 residues. Trimming cost V 9 bases and J 4 bases; bases outside gene matches: 5. CDR1 and CDR2 from the germline V gene are MNHEY and SMNVEV (reference sequence). The CDR3 loop is CASSGQVTGELFF. Here the CDR3 DNA reads TGTGCCAGTTCTGGACAGGTCACCGGGGAGCTGTTTTTT.